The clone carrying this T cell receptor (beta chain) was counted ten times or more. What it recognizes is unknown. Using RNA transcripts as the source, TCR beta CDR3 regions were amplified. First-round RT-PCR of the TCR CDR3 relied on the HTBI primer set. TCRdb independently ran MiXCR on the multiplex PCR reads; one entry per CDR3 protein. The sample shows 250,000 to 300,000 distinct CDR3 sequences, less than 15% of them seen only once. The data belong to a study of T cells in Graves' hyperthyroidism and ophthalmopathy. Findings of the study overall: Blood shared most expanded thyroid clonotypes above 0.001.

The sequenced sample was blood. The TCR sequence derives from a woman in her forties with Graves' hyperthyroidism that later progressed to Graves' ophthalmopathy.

This CDR3 is CASSLAGGQHTQYF. In DNA form, the CDR3 reads TGTGCCAGCAGTTTAGCGGGAGGGCAGCATACGCAGTATTTT. The chain recombines TRBV12-3 or TRBV12-4 with TRBJ2-3, with 7 positions matching TRBD2. There are 14 residues in the CDR3. V shed 0 bases and J 7 bases; nucleotides not matched to a gene: 4.